This T cell receptor beta chain was recorded in a study of control samples from healthy donors and cancer patients. The CDR3 runs to 14 residues. Between the trimmed V and J ends, which lost 1 base and 1 base, there was a span of 7 bases. Germline V gene lookup returns CDR1 KGHSH and CDR2 LQKENI. Assay used: immunoSEQ multiplex PCR; TCRdb lists only in-frame clones, some missing. The repertoire holds roughly 120,000 clones, roughly 93% seen once, with roughly 2.6% in the top ten. This rearrangement joins TRBV18 to TRBJ1-1; D remains unclear. Source material: blood. The origin of this receptor is a man aged 25 to 45 in good health. The CDR3 loop reads CASSPLGANTEAFF. The CDR3, as DNA: TGTGCCAGCTCACCACTCGGAGCGAACACTGAAGCTTTCTTT.